This TCR beta chain is from a study of OX40 agonist ivuxolimab in advanced cancers. This clone was seen just once. Excluded were patients having autoimmune disease history or systemic immunosuppression. Cycle 7 day 1, cycle 4 day 1, and baseline were the timepoints at which blood was sampled. The CDR3 covers 16 residues. Between the trimmed V and J ends, which lost 2 bases and 0 bases, there was a span of 8 bases. The germline CDR1 and CDR2 sequences are SEHNR and FQNEAQ (reference sequence). Assay: immunoSEQ multiplex PCR; the TCRdb copy retains only in-frame clones and omits some. The data show approximately 25,000 clones, 65% to 90% seen once.

This TCR came from an adult with an advanced solid tumor such as melanoma, head and neck, liver or kidney cancer. The chain combines TRBV7-9 with TRBJ2-6; possibly TRBD2 for D (6 bases). The sample here was CD4+ or CD8+ T cells sorted from blood, taken in a trial of the OX40 agonist ivuxolimab. Here the CDR3 DNA reads TGTGCCAGCAGCTTACTCGGGGGCTCTGGGGCCAACGTCCTGACTTTC. This sequence encodes CASSLLGGSGANVLTF.